The 16 T cell receptor beta chains in this list originate from one sample, sequenced in a study of blood T cell repertoires in COVID-19. Clones were read by immunoSEQ multiplex PCR, and TCRdb kept only the in-frame ones, dropping some. The sample contains roughly 180,000 clones, about 81% of which appear only once. The source material was peripheral blood. These receptors all stem from an elderly woman with COVID-19, enrolled during active disease.

This sequence joins TRBV5-1 and TRBJ1-1, with a tentative D call TRBD1 (6 bases). This CDR3 region has 17 residues. Per germline, CDR1 SGHRS and CDR2 YFSETQ. Between the trimmed V and J ends, which lost 0 bases and 2 bases, there was a span of 17 bases. CDR3 coding DNA: TGCGCCAGCAGCTTGGGGACACCACAGGGCCTCAACACTGAAGCTTTCTTT. Protein product: CASSLGTPQGLNTEAFF.

The genes are TRBV5-1 and TRBJ2-4; the D gene is possibly TRBD2 (5 bases). V was shortened by 0 bases and J by 0 bases, with 7 bases between the two germline ends. The CDR3 spans 15 residues. The V gene's germline CDR1 is SGHRS and CDR2 YFSETQ. The CDR3 coding sequence is TGCGCCAGCAGCTTGGTTCGGGGAGCCAAAAACATTCAGTACTTC. The encoded protein is CASSLVRGAKNIQYF.

V and J are TRBV5-1 and TRBJ2-1; a weak D match, TRBD2 (5 bases). Trimming left V 4 bases short and J 6 bases short, with 8 bases between. CDR1 SGHRS and CDR2 YFSETQ come from the germline V gene. This CDR3 spans 12 amino acids. CDR3: CASSPEGNEQFF. CDR3 bases: TGCGCCAGCAGCCCCGAGGGCAATGAGCAGTTCTTC.

The chain couples TRBV15 to TRBJ2-1, with D possibly TRBD2 on 6 matching bases. The CDR3 is 15 amino acids. Per the germline V gene, CDR1 is LNHNV and CDR2 is YYDKDF (reference sequence). Trimming took 1 base from V and 5 from J, leaving 12 bases between them. CDR3 amino acids: CATSRGRGPDNEQFF. The CDR3 nucleotides read TGTGCCACCAGCAGAGGGCGGGGCCCTGACAATGAGCAGTTCTTC.

This clone was seen once. The chain couples TRBV5-7 to TRBJ1-6; no definite D call. TRBV5-7 is sorted into the ORF group, with uncertain function. V gave up 0 bases and J gave up 5 bases, with 6 bases separating them. The CDR3 sequence is 14 residues long. Here the CDR3 reads CASSLVQNNSPLHF. The CDR3 DNA follows: TGTGCCAGCAGCTTGGTCCAGAATAATTCACCCCTCCACTTT.

This chain links TRBV7-2 with TRBJ2-1; a possible D gene is TRBD1 (7 bases). Germline CDR1 reads SGHTA; CDR2 reads FQGNSA. The V gene lost 0 bases and the J gene lost 1 base, with 13 bases spanning the gap. The CDR3 has 17 amino acids. The CDR3: CASSLAGRGRSYNEQFF. Here the CDR3 DNA reads TGTGCCAGCAGCTTAGCGGGCAGGGGGAGGTCCTACAATGAGCAGTTCTTC.

The table lists this clone with a count of one. The rearrangement links TRBV27 to TRBJ2-1; D perhaps matches TRBD2 (7 bases). V was clipped by 3 bases and J by 9 bases, with 18 bases between them. The V gene's germline CDR1 is MNHEY and CDR2 SMNVEV (reference sequence). CDR3 length: 15 residues. The CDR3 coding sequence is TGTGCCAGCAGTTTGGGGGGGGCATCATTCAGTGAGCAGTTCTTC. As protein: CASSLGGASFSEQFF.

V usage is TRBV28 and J usage is TRBJ2-7; 9 bases match TRBD1. Germline-derived CDR1 and CDR2 are MDHEN and SYDVKM. V gave up 1 base and J gave up 2 bases; unmatched junction bases: 3. This CDR3 contains 15 residues. The CDR3 DNA reads TGTGCCAGCAGTTTATTAGGGACAGGGACCTACGAGCAGTACTTC. It translates to CASSLLGTGTYEQYF.

The chain employs TRBV5-1 and TRBJ1-1; possible D gene TRBD1, 6 bases. Deletions cut 6 bases from V and 0 bases from J, with 15 bases between. This CDR3 spans 15 amino acids. Germline CDR1 and CDR2: SGHRS and YFSETQ. CDR3 amino acids: CASTRGDRLNTEAFF. CDR3 in DNA: TGCGCCAGCACCAGGGGAGACAGGCTGAACACTGAAGCTTTCTTT. Filled out from reference TRBV5-1 and TRBJ1-1, the complete variable domain reads KAGVTQTPRYLIKTRGQQVTLSCSPISGHRSVSWYQQTPGQGLQFLFEYFSETQRNKGNFPGRFSGRQFSNSRSEMNVSTLELGDSALYLCASTRGDRLNTEAFFGQGTRLTVV.

The table lists this clone with a few counts. V is TRBV6-1 and J is TRBJ1-2; tentative D call: TRBD1 (6 bases). The germline V gene encodes CDR1 MNHNS and CDR2 SASEGT. The V and J ends lost 4 bases and 4 bases respectively, with 19 bases between them. The CDR3 sequence is 16 residues long. CDR3 coding DNA: TGTGCCAGCAGTGCCGCTGGGCCAGGGGCGGGCTATGGCTACACCTTC. It translates to CASSAAGPGAGYGYTF.

The chain is built from TRBV19 and TRBJ2-3; TRBD1 matches at 7 bases. J gave up 2 bases and V 5 bases, and 7 bases lay outside the gene matches. The CDR3 is 15 residues long. The germline V gene encodes CDR1 LNHDA and CDR2 SQIVND (reference sequence). The CDR3 DNA sequence: TGTGCCAGTAGTTTTTGGACAGGCGACACAGATACGCAGTATTTT. It codes for CASSFWTGDTDTQYF.

V and J are TRBV7-9 and TRBJ2-3, with D possibly matching TRBD1 (6 bases). Trimming took off 3 bases at V and 0 bases at J, with 16 bases between the two ends. CDR1 is SEHNR, CDR2 FQNEAQ, per germline (reference sequence). There are 17 residues in the CDR3. The CDR3 DNA reads TGTGCCAGCAGCTTGGCCGGGACATTCTCTAGCACAGATACGCAGTATTTT. Translating it yields CASSLAGTFSSTDTQYF.

The gene calls are TRBV5-6 and TRBJ2-7; 7 nucleotides align to TRBD1. The CDR3 is 14 residues long. Germline lookup yields CDR1 SGHDT and CDR2 YYEEEE. Trimming took 0 bases from V and 4 from J; bases not matched to a gene: 4. The CDR3 DNA is TGTGCCAGCAGCTTGGCCACAGGGGTGTACGAGCAGTACTTC. This sequence encodes CASSLATGVYEQYF.

This clone was observed at least ten times. The V gene is TRBV30, the J gene TRBJ1-2, with D perhaps TRBD1 (6 bases). The CDR3 consists of 13 residues. Per germline, CDR1 GTSNPN and CDR2 SVGIG (reference sequence). Trimming took 4 bases from V and 3 from J, leaving 12 bases between them. The CDR3 loop reads CAWTVRTDYGYTF. CDR3 nucleotides: TGTGCCTGGACCGTCCGGACAGACTATGGCTACACCTTC.

This clone appeared a few times. The genes are TRBV5-1 and TRBJ1-5, with D possibly TRBD1 on 5 matching bases. The V end lost 4 bases, the J end lost 7 bases, and 18 bases lay between the germline ends. The CDR3 loop spans 15 amino acids. Germline V gives CDR1 SGHRS, CDR2 YFSETQ. The CDR3, as DNA: TGCGCCAGCAGCATACACCCGGACAAGGGACAGCCCCAGCATTTT. Encoded protein: CASSIHPDKGQPQHF.

The V gene is TRBV6-1, the J gene TRBJ2-7; weak D call: TRBD2 (6 bases). This CDR3 is 13 amino acids long. The V end lost 0 bases, the J end lost 3 bases, and 6 bases lay between the germline ends. CDR1 MNHNS and CDR2 SASEGT come from the germline V gene. CDR3: CASSEAGLYEQYF. CDR3 in DNA: TGTGCCAGCAGTGAAGCGGGACTCTACGAGCAGTACTTC.